This T cell receptor (beta chain) was captured by sequencing in a study of technical replicates of blood from a handful of donors. The protocol was immunoSEQ multiplex PCR, while the TCRdb copy is restricted to in-frame clones and leaves out a portion. The sample lists more than 65,000 clones, 90% to 95% occurring once. Germline values: CDR1 MNHEY, CDR2 SVGAGI. V shed 4 bases, J shed 6 bases, and the junction held 4 bases outside the gene matches. CDR3 length equals 14 residues. This clone was recorded only once. The clonotype was recovered from a human donor in good health. Material for sequencing was T cells isolated from PBMCs. V is TRBV6-5 and J is TRBJ2-1; 9 nucleotides line up with TRBD2. CDR3 protein: CASSFSGRPNEQFF. CDR3 DNA: TGTGCCAGCAGTTTTAGCGGGAGACCCAATGAGCAGTTCTTC.